This is a list of T cell receptor beta chains from one sample in a study of identical twins. In TCRdb, the 5' RACE reads were re-called with MiXCR into one record per CDR3 protein. The sample includes 300,000 to 400,000 distinct CDR3 sequences, roughly an eighth of them seen just once. The same sample was also studied in work on yellow fever vaccine responses in identical twins.

The sequenced sample was CD8+ T cells sorted from blood. The source of these receptors is a woman in her late teens or twenties in good health. Both conserved end residues are part of each CDR3. The D gene is left open where the match is weak. Clone size is not always given. Where it is, it says once, few, many or a class for expanded clones.

D: TRBD2
V: TRBV12-3/TRBV12-4
J: TRBJ2-2
size: NA
DNA: TGTGCCAGCAGTTTGGTGACTAGCGGGAGCTCGGGCACCGGGGAGCTGTTTTTT
CDR3: CASSLVTSGSSGTGELFF

D: TRBD1
V: TRBV5-5
J: TRBJ2-4
size: NA
DNA: TGTGCCAGCAGCTTGCTACAGGGGCCCAATCCAAAAAACATTCAGTACTTC
CDR3: CASSLLQGPNPKNIQYF

D: NA
V: TRBV21-1
J: TRBJ1-5
size: few
DNA: TGTGCCAGCAGCAAAGCCCAAAGGAGACAGGCTAGCAATCAGCCCCAGCATTTT
CDR3: CASSKAQRRQASNQPQHF

D: TRBD2
V: TRBV9
J: TRBJ2-7
size: few
DNA: TGTGCCAGCAGCGTGGGGGGGACTAGCGGCTCCTACGAGCAGTACTTC
CDR3: CASSVGGTSGSYEQYF

D: TRBD1
V: TRBV7-6
J: TRBJ2-2
size: NA
DNA: TGTGCCAGCAGCTTAGCGGAGGGACAGGGTGGAGACACCGGGGAGCTGTTTTTT
CDR3: CASSLAEGQGGDTGELFF

D: TRBD2
V: TRBV29-1
J: TRBJ2-7
size: few
DNA: TGCAGCGTTGCGTCTAGCGGCTACGAGCAGTACTTC
CDR3: CSVASSGYEQYF

D: NA
V: TRBV10-3
J: TRBJ2-1
size: NA
DNA: TGTGCCATCAGTGAGGACCATTCATTAGAGCAGTTCTTC
CDR3: CAISEDHSLEQFF

D: NA
V: TRBV7-9
J: TRBJ2-1
size: many
DNA: TGTGCCAGCAGGCAATACAATGAGCAGTTCTTC
CDR3: CASRQYNEQFF

D: TRBD1
V: TRBV11-3
J: TRBJ2-7
size: NA
DNA: TGTGCCAGCAGAATTAGAGGGGGCCCCTACGAGCAGTACTTC
CDR3: CASRIRGGPYEQYF

D: NA
V: TRBV5-1
J: TRBJ2-2
size: NA
DNA: TGCGCCAGCAGCCCTTGGTGGCACCACCGGCCAGGCCCGAACACCGGGGAGCTGTTTTTT
CDR3: CASSPWWHHRPGPNTGELFF

D: TRBD2
V: TRBV2
J: TRBJ2-5
size: few
DNA: TGTGCCAGCAGTGGAAGGAGCGGGACGCAAGAGACCCAGTACTTC
CDR3: CASSGRSGTQETQYF

D: TRBD1
V: TRBV2
J: TRBJ2-7
size: NA
DNA: TGTGCCATTGGGACAGCGAATTGGAGCTCCTACGAGCAGTACTTC
CDR3: CAIGTANWSSYEQYF

D: NA
V: TRBV12-3/TRBV12-4
J: TRBJ2-1
size: NA
DNA: TGTGCCAGCAGGGCACCACACGTATACAATGAGCAGTTCTTC
CDR3: CASRAPHVYNEQFF

D: NA
V: TRBV28
J: TRBJ1-2
size: NA
DNA: TGTGCCAGCAGTTTACGTGGCAGGCAGTACTATGGCTACACCTTC
CDR3: CASSLRGRQYYGYTF

D: TRBD2
V: TRBV20-1
J: TRBJ2-3
size: few
DNA: TGCAGTGCTAGGCACGGTGGCGGGAGGGGGACAGATACGCAGTATTTT
CDR3: CSARHGGGRGTDTQYF

D: NA
V: TRBV5-1
J: TRBJ2-4
size: NA
DNA: TGCGCCAGCAGCTTGCCCCTACAGGGTTCCAAAAACATTCAGTACTTC
CDR3: CASSLPLQGSKNIQYF

D: NA
V: TRBV11-3
J: TRBJ2-1
size: NA
DNA: TGTGCCAGCAGCGACGAGGGTAATGAGCAGTTCTTC
CDR3: CASSDEGNEQFF

D: TRBD1
V: TRBV7-2
J: TRBJ2-7
size: NA
DNA: TGTGCCAGCAGCTTAGTGGGGACAGTGTATAACTCCTACGAGCAGTACTTC
CDR3: CASSLVGTVYNSYEQYF

D: TRBD2
V: TRBV9
J: TRBJ2-7
size: NA
DNA: TGTGCCAGCAGCCCCCGACCCGGGACTAACTCCTACGAGCAGTACTTC
CDR3: CASSPRPGTNSYEQYF

D: TRBD1
V: TRBV9
J: TRBJ1-2
size: many
DNA: TGTGCCAGCAGCGTAGGGGACAGCTATGGCTACACCTTC
CDR3: CASSVGDSYGYTF

D: TRBD2
V: TRBV15
J: TRBJ2-3
size: many
DNA: TGTGCCACCAGTGCCGGGACTAGCGGGGCGTCTAGCACAGATACGCAGTATTTT
CDR3: CATSAGTSGASSTDTQYF

D: NA
V: TRBV4-1
J: TRBJ2-2
size: many
DNA: TGCGCCAGCAGCCAAGGACTAGGCCGGGAGCTGTTTTTT
CDR3: CASSQGLGRELFF

D: TRBD2
V: TRBV4-2
J: TRBJ2-3
size: few
DNA: TGTGCCAGCAGCCAAGAGTCATGGGCGGGGGACACAGATACGCAGTATTTT
CDR3: CASSQESWAGDTDTQYF

D: TRBD1
V: TRBV20-1
J: TRBJ1-1
size: few
DNA: TGCAGTGCTGCTAACACAGGGGTGAACACTGAAGCTTTCTTT
CDR3: CSAANTGVNTEAFF

D: NA
V: TRBV6-5
J: TRBJ2-2
size: NA
DNA: TGTGCCAGCAGTTTAGGCCAATTGGAGCTGTTTTTT
CDR3: CASSLGQLELFF

D: NA
V: TRBV20-1
J: TRBJ2-6
size: few
DNA: TGCAGTGCACGAGAGACAGTCTCTGGGGCCAACGTCCTGACTTTC
CDR3: CSARETVSGANVLTF

D: NA
V: TRBV12-3/TRBV12-4
J: TRBJ2-2
size: many
DNA: TGTGCCAGCAACTTAGTGGGTGGCCCCGGGGAGCTGTTTTTT
CDR3: CASNLVGGPGELFF

D: TRBD2
V: TRBV27
J: TRBJ2-5
size: NA
DNA: TGTGCCAGCAGTTGGCTAGCGGGAGAGGCGGAGACCCAGTACTTC
CDR3: CASSWLAGEAETQYF

D: NA
V: TRBV9
J: TRBJ1-2
size: few
DNA: TGTGCCAGCAGCCCGCAGGATGGCTACACCTTC
CDR3: CASSPQDGYTF

D: NA
V: TRBV6-1
J: TRBJ2-3
size: NA
DNA: TGTGCCAGCAGTGAATGGGGCCTTTCCACAGATACGCAGTATTTT
CDR3: CASSEWGLSTDTQYF

D: NA
V: TRBV7-6
J: TRBJ2-2
size: few
DNA: TGTGCCAGCAGCTTAGAGGACGGAACGAACACCGGGGAGCTGTTTTTT
CDR3: CASSLEDGTNTGELFF

D: TRBD1
V: TRBV12-3/TRBV12-4
J: TRBJ1-2
size: few
DNA: TGTGCCAGCAGCGATGACAGGGGTGGCTACACCTTC
CDR3: CASSDDRGGYTF

D: NA
V: TRBV10-3
J: TRBJ1-1
size: few
DNA: TGTGCCATCAGTGAGGGCAGCTACTTTTCAAACACTGAAGCTTTCTTT
CDR3: CAISEGSYFSNTEAFF

D: TRBD2
V: TRBV4-1
J: TRBJ2-1
size: many
DNA: TGCGCCAGCAGCCAAGGCCCCTCGACTAGCGGACCCACCTACAATGAGCAGTTCTTC
CDR3: CASSQGPSTSGPTYNEQFF

D: NA
V: TRBV5-6
J: TRBJ2-2
size: NA
DNA: TGTGCCAGCAGCTCGGTCGGGTTGTCTAACACCGGGGAGCTGTTTTTT
CDR3: CASSSVGLSNTGELFF

D: NA
V: TRBV28
J: TRBJ2-1
size: many
DNA: TGTGCCAGCAGTTCCCCGGGGGCCGGGTACAATGAGCAGTTCTTC
CDR3: CASSSPGAGYNEQFF

D: NA
V: TRBV28
J: TRBJ2-3
size: NA
DNA: TGTGCCAGCAGTTTATTGGGGGTGCTGGATACGCAGTATTTT
CDR3: CASSLLGVLDTQYF

D: TRBD2
V: TRBV20-1
J: TRBJ2-1
size: NA
DNA: TGCAGTGCCCCAAGCGGGGGTATCTCCTACAATGAGCAGTTCTTC
CDR3: CSAPSGGISYNEQFF

D: TRBD2
V: TRBV20-1
J: TRBJ2-7
size: NA
DNA: TGCAGTGCTAGAGATCGGGGCGGGGGATACGAGCAGTACTTC
CDR3: CSARDRGGGYEQYF

D: NA
V: TRBV28
J: TRBJ1-2
size: NA
DNA: TGTGCCAGCAGTCTAGGACGGACTCTGGATTCTTATGGCTACACCTTC
CDR3: CASSLGRTLDSYGYTF

D: TRBD1
V: TRBV27
J: TRBJ2-2
size: NA
DNA: TGTGCCAGCAGTAGTTTGCGAACCGGGACAGGTGCCGGGGAGCTGTTTTTT
CDR3: CASSSLRTGTGAGELFF

D: TRBD2
V: TRBV7-9
J: TRBJ2-1
size: many
DNA: TGTGCCAGCAGCTTACACGCGGGAGGGGAGAATGAGCAGTTCTTC
CDR3: CASSLHAGGENEQFF

D: TRBD2
V: TRBV29-1
J: TRBJ2-1
size: once
DNA: TGCAGCGTTGATCTAGCGGGAGTTATTGAGCAGTTCTTC
CDR3: CSVDLAGVIEQFF

D: NA
V: TRBV2
J: TRBJ1-1
size: many
DNA: TGTGCCAGCAGCCCCCTGGGGGGAGGGGAAGCTTTCTTT
CDR3: CASSPLGGGEAFF